This T cell receptor (beta chain) was obtained from a study of beta chain features in type 1 diabetes. The authors reverse transcribed all of the isolated RNA, so sequencing captured expressed TCRB transcripts. Here immunoSEQ multiplex PCR was the method, and the copy in TCRdb shows in-frame clones only, minus some. The sample lists hundreds of thousands of clones, approximately 8.2% occurring once. This clone occurred a few times. Trimming removed 7 bases from V and 2 bases from J, with 11 bases in between. The CDR3 totals 14 residues. The V gene's germline CDR1 is MDHEN and CDR2 SYDVKM. The origin of this receptor is a young woman in good health. The genes are TRBV28 and TRBJ2-2; unclear D gene. The source material was central memory CD4+ T cells from blood. The CDR3 loop reads CASKSWVNTGELFF. CDR3 bases: TGTGCCAGCAAGAGTTGGGTTAACACCGGGGAGCTGTTTTTT.